This TCR beta chain is from a study of glioma-infiltrating T cells after dendritic cell vaccination. Study-wide background: Dendritic cell vaccine was injected intradermally three times, biweekly.

The CDR3 consists of 15 residues. V was clipped by 4 bases and J by 1 base; unmatched bases: 5. The germline V gene has CDR1 SGHNT and CDR2 YYREEE (reference sequence). This clone was picked up many times. The PCR used 60 V beta and 13 J beta primers. Only in-frame clones appear in the TCRdb table, and some are missing; sequencing was by immunoSEQ multiplex PCR. Seen here are approximately 84,000 clones, approximately 84% observed once, and the top ten hold 15% to 18%. The chain carries TRBV5-4 and TRBJ1-5, with 7 nucleotides matching TRBD1. The sequence was collected from a human donor with glioblastoma. The specimen was blood, collected before dendritic cell vaccination. This CDR3 is CASSQGRGSNQPQHF. In DNA, the CDR3 is TGTGCCAGCAGCCAGGGCAGGGGGAGCAATCAGCCCCAGCATTTT. Variable domain in full (rest from reference TRBV5-4 and TRBJ1-5): ETGVTQSPTHLIKTRGQQVTLRCSSQSGHNTVSWYQQALGQGPQFIFQYYREEENGRGNFPPRFSGLQFPNYSSELNVNALELDDSALYLCASSQGRGSNQPQHFGDGTRLSIL.